This TCR beta chain is from a study of blood T cell repertoires in COVID-19. V lost 4 bases and J 5 bases, leaving 14 bases between the germline ends. CDR1 is SGHDN and CDR2 is FVKESK in the germline V gene. The CDR3 runs 14 residues. Data came from immunoSEQ multiplex PCR; TCRdb stores just in-frame clones and leaves some out. The sample lists 65,000 to 75,000 clones; roughly 81% were seen once. The sample consisted of peripheral blood. V gene TRBV14 combines with J gene TRBJ1-2, with D uncertain. This sequence originates from a man older than 75 with acute or convalescent COVID-19. CDR3: CASSPTMSPYGYTF. CDR3 coding DNA: TGTGCCAGCAGCCCTACGATGAGCCCTTATGGCTACACCTTC.